Sequencing of this T cell receptor beta chain was carried out in a study of blood T cells in healthy people across ages. The table lists this clonotype with many counts. It was with a sample-barcoded 5' primer and a J-beta primer mix that a second PCR of about 7 to 12 cycles was run. From the 5' RACE reads, TCRdb called clonotypes with MiXCR, one entry per CDR3 protein. This sample has some 1.5 million distinct CDR3 sequences, with 25% to 30% found just once. Per germline, CDR1 SGHTA and CDR2 FQGNSA. Germline trimming cut 3 bases from V and 2 bases from J; bases unmatched to any gene: 7. The CDR3 runs to 15 residues.

The chain uses TRBV7-2 and TRBJ2-7; TRBD1 aligns across 7 bases. This TCR derives from a woman in her 30s in good health. The material sequenced was blood. The CDR3 bases are TGTGCCAGCAGCTTGGGGCAGGGGGTTACCTACGAGCAGTACTTC. It encodes CASSLGQGVTYEQYF. Complete variable domain (other parts from reference TRBV7-2 and TRBJ2-7): GAGVSQSPSNKVTEKGKDVELRCDPISGHTALYWYRQSLGQGLEFLIYFQGNSAPDKSGLPSDRFSAERTGGSVSTLTIQRTQQEDSAVYLCASSLGQGVTYEQYFGPGTRLTVT.